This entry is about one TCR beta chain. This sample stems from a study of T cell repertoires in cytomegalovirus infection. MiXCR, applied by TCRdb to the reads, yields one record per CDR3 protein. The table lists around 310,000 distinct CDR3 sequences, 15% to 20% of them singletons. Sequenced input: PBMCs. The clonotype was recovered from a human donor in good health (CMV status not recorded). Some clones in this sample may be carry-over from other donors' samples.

The CDR3, as DNA: TGTGCCATCCCCCTCCGGGAGACTCCGAACACCGGGGAGCTGTTTTTT. Translated, it gives CAIPLRETPNTGELFF. This chain joins TRBV10-3 and TRBJ2-2; tentatively, D is TRBD2 (6 bases). The V end was cut by 8 bases, the J end by 0 bases, with 16 bases between. This CDR3 has 16 residues. From germline, CDR1 is ENHRY and CDR2 SYGVKD.